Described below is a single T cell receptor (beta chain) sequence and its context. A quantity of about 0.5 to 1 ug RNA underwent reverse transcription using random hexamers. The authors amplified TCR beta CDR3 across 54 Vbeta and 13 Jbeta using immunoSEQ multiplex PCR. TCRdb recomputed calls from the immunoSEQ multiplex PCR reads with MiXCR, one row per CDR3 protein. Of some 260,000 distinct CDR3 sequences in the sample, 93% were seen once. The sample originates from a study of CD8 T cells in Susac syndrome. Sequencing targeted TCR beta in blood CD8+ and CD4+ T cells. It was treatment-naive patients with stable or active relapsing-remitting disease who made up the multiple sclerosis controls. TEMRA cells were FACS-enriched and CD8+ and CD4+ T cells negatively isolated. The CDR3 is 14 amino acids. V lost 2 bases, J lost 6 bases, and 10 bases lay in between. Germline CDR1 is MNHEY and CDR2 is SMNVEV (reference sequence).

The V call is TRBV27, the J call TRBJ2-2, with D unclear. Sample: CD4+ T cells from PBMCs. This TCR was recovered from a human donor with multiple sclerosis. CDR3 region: CASSLLAGPGELFF. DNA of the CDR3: TGTGCCAGCAGTTTACTGGCTGGACCCGGGGAGCTGTTTTTT.